These 26 T cell receptor beta chains originate from one sample sequenced in a study of blood T cell repertoires in COVID-19. Generated by immunoSEQ multiplex PCR, the TCRdb table keeps only in-frame clones and is missing some. The sample carries 150,000 to 200,000 clones, 80% recorded once. Sequencing input: PBMCs or T cells enriched from blood (not recorded which). Receptors were obtained from a woman aged 55-69 years who had recovered from COVID-19.

The chain links TRBV4-2 to TRBJ1-5; 9 positions match TRBD1. V shed 0 bases, J shed 5 bases, and the junction held 5 bases outside the gene matches. The CDR3 is 16 amino acids. The germline CDR1 and CDR2 sequences are LGHNA and YNFKEQ. CDR3 sequence reads: CASSQEQGQGYQPQHF. The CDR3 DNA sequence: TGTGCCAGCAGCCAAGAACAAGGACAGGGGTATCAGCCCCAGCATTTT.

The rearrangement uses TRBV2 and TRBJ1-2, with D possibly being TRBD1 (5 bases). This CDR3 comprises 14 residues. Germline V gene sequence: CDR1 SNHLY, CDR2 FYNNEI. The V and J ends lost 3 bases and 4 bases respectively, with 12 bases between them. The CDR3 coding sequence is TGTGCCAGCAGTGATACTCAGGGAATCTATGGCTACACCTTC. As protein: CASSDTQGIYGYTF. Together with reference TRBV2 and TRBJ1-2, the CDR3 gives the full variable domain: EPEVTQTPSHQVTQMGQEVILRCVPISNHLYFYWYRQILGQKVEFLVSFYNNEISEKSEIFDDQFSVERPDGSNFTLKIRSTKLEDSAMYFCASSDTQGIYGYTFGSGTRLTVV.

The table lists this clone with a few counts. The J gene is TRBJ1-5, the V gene TRBV19; D gene uncertain. V dropped 2 bases and J dropped 3 bases, with 11 bases sitting between them. Germline V gene lookup returns CDR1 LNHDA and CDR2 SQIVND (reference sequence). The CDR3 spans 15 residues. CDR3 in amino acids: CASSISAVLNQPQHF. For the CDR3, the DNA is TGTGCCAGTAGTATATCGGCGGTTCTCAATCAGCCCCAGCATTTT.

V gene TRBV7-9 combines with J gene TRBJ1-2; 7 bases are a match to TRBD1. V lost 5 bases and J lost 0; bases outside the gene matches: 3. The CDR3 runs 14 residues. Germline CDR1 reads SEHNR; CDR2 reads FQNEAQ (reference sequence). This CDR3 is CASSPGTANYGYTF. CDR3 nucleotides: TGTGCCAGCAGCCCCGGGACAGCTAACTATGGCTACACCTTC.

The chain links TRBV19 to TRBJ2-7; 10 nucleotides match TRBD1. The V gene end was trimmed by 10 bases and the J gene end by 6 bases; junction bases not matched to a gene: 9. The germline V gene has CDR1 LNHDA and CDR2 SQIVND (reference sequence). The CDR3 contains 13 residues. For the CDR3, the DNA is TGTGCCACCCGGGGGGACAGGGGAGGCGAGCAGTACTTC. Translating it yields CATRGDRGGEQYF.

The chain recombines TRBV5-1 with TRBJ1-2; D might be TRBD1 (6 bases). The CDR3 has 15 residues. Germline V CDR1 and CDR2: SGHRS, YFSETQ. V was pared by 6 bases and J by 6 bases, with 21 bases between. The CDR3 coding sequence is TGCGCCAGCACCGAGAGGCAGGGGTCTATTAATGGCTACACCTTC. It yields the protein CASTERQGSINGYTF. Full variable domain (outside the CDR3, taken from reference TRBV5-1 and TRBJ1-2): KAGVTQTPRYLIKTRGQQVTLSCSPISGHRSVSWYQQTPGQGLQFLFEYFSETQRNKGNFPGRFSGRQFSNSRSEMNVSTLELGDSALYLCASTERQGSINGYTFGSGTRLTVV.

The V gene is TRBV4-1, the J gene TRBJ2-7; TRBD1 matches at 7 bases. V lost 4 bases to trimming and J lost 3 bases; unmatched junction nucleotides: 6. This CDR3 has 14 residues. Germline CDR1 MGHRA, CDR2 YSYEKL. Here the CDR3 DNA reads TGCGCCAGCAGCCTTACCGCAGGGGGCTACGAGCAGTACTTC. This gives the protein CASSLTAGGYEQYF.

This clone was recorded once. V usage is TRBV6-4 and J usage is TRBJ2-1, with a tentative D call TRBD1 (5 bases). Trimming pared 2 bases from V and 4 bases from J, leaving 9 bases between. The V gene's germline CDR1 is MRHNA and CDR2 SNTAGT. This CDR3 is 14 amino acids long. CDR3 sequence: CASSDQAGYNEQFF. The CDR3 coding sequence is TGTGCCAGCAGTGACCAAGCAGGGTACAATGAGCAGTTCTTC.

The V and J genes are TRBV2 and TRBJ1-5, with D uncertain. Germline CDR1 is SNHLY and CDR2 is FYNNEI. The CDR3 covers 15 residues. V lost 6 bases and J lost 1, with 13 bases in between. CDR3 bases: TGTGCCAGCAGGTTGCTGGGAGGGAGCAATCAGCCCCAGCATTTT. Translation: CASRLLGGSNQPQHF.

V usage is TRBV29-1 and J usage is TRBJ1-6, with 8 bases aligning to TRBD1. CDR1 is SQVTM, CDR2 ANQGSEA, per germline. The CDR3 sequence is 13 residues long. J gave up 7 bases and V 6 bases, and 5 bases lay outside the gene matches. CDR3 residues: CSVRGQGNSPLHF. CDR3 nucleotide sequence: TGCAGCGTCCGTGGACAGGGCAATTCACCCCTCCACTTT. Using reference TRBV29-1 and TRBJ1-6 for the parts outside the CDR3, the full variable domain is SAVISQKPSRDICQRGTSLTIQCQVDSQVTMMFWYRQQPGQSLTLIATANQGSEATYESGFVIDKFPISRPNLTFSTLTVSNMSPEDSSIYLCSVRGQGNSPLHFGNGTRLTVT.

This clone was found once. The genes are TRBV15 and TRBJ1-1; no definite D call. V lost 0 bases, J lost 0 bases, and 8 bases lay in between. The CDR3 runs 15 residues. Germline assignment: CDR1 LNHNV and CDR2 YYDKDF (reference sequence). The CDR3 region is CATSREAKMNTEAFF. The CDR3 DNA is TGTGCCACCAGCAGAGAAGCGAAAATGAACACTGAAGCTTTCTTT.

The rearrangement joins TRBV5-1 to TRBJ2-7, with 7 bases that match TRBD2. J was trimmed by 6 bases and V by 3 bases; bases with no gene match: 9. Germline values: CDR1 SGHRS, CDR2 YFSETQ. The CDR3 has 14 residues. CDR3 amino acids: CASSSLTSLGEQYF. DNA of the CDR3: TGCGCCAGCAGCTCCTTGACTAGCTTAGGCGAGCAGTACTTC.

The genes are TRBV30 and TRBJ2-2, with D tentatively TRBD2 (5 bases). The CDR3 contains 15 residues. Germline V gives CDR1 GTSNPN, CDR2 SVGIG (reference sequence). V was trimmed by 7 bases and J by 4 bases, leaving 19 bases between them. The CDR3 bases are TGTGCCTTCCGGGGTCGGGCCCTACCCACCGGGGAGCTGTTTTTT. Encoded protein: CAFRGRALPTGELFF.

The chain combines TRBV3-1 (or the pseudogene TRBV3-2) with TRBJ1-1, with TRBD1 matching over 8 bases. The CDR3 length is 15 residues. Germline-derived CDR1 and CDR2 are LGHDT and YNNKEL (reference sequence). V trimming: 0 bases; J trimming: 3 bases; junction bases outside the gene matches: 3. The CDR3 region has the DNA TGTGCCAGCAGCCAAGAGGACAGGGAGGACACTGAAGCTTTCTTT. This codes for CASSQEDREDTEAFF.

The V call is TRBV18, the J call TRBJ2-1, with 9 nucleotides matching TRBD2. Per germline, CDR1 KGHSH and CDR2 LQKENI. V shed 2 bases, J shed 4 bases, and the junction held 3 bases outside the gene matches. This CDR3 comprises 15 residues. The CDR3 DNA reads TGTGCCAGCTCACCAACGCTAGCGGGGTACAATGAGCAGTTCTTC. It specifies CASSPTLAGYNEQFF.

The rearrangement uses TRBV5-1 and TRBJ1-2; 8 bases align to TRBD1. Trimming cost V 4 bases and J 3 bases; bases outside gene matches: 11. Germline CDR1 SGHRS, CDR2 YFSETQ. The CDR3 extends over 16 amino acids. This chain's CDR3 is CASSQKDRDLHYGYTF. The CDR3 DNA is TGCGCCAGCAGCCAAAAGGACAGGGATCTTCACTATGGCTACACCTTC.

The V call is TRBV10-1, the J call TRBJ1-1, with D possibly being TRBD1 (5 bases). The CDR3 has 14 residues. The germline V and J ends were trimmed by 6 bases and 2 bases, with 13 bases remaining between them. Germline V gene lookup returns CDR1 WNHNN and CDR2 SYGVQD (reference sequence). Written as DNA, the CDR3 is TGCGCCAGCAGCAACAGGTTCGGCAACACTGAAGCTTTCTTT. It yields the protein CASSNRFGNTEAFF.

This chain links TRBV4-1 with TRBJ1-5; D is perhaps TRBD1 (5 bases). Germline CDR1 is MGHRA and CDR2 is YSYEKL. V was clipped by 0 bases and J by 12 bases, with 15 bases between them. This CDR3 has 14 residues. CDR3 residues: CASSQDPGDSLQHF. In nucleotides, the CDR3 is TGCGCCAGCAGCCAAGATCCCGGGGACTCGCTCCAGCATTTT.

V and J are TRBV28 and TRBJ1-2, with 10 bases lining up with TRBD1. The CDR3 loop spans 12 amino acids. Germline CDR1 and CDR2: MDHEN and SYDVKM. The V and J ends lost 4 bases and 12 bases, in that order; junction bases with no gene match: 5. The CDR3, as DNA: TGTGCCAGCAGTTCCGAGACAGGGGGCCACACCTTC. Amino acids: CASSSETGGHTF.

This clone came up a few times. The chain has TRBV5-1 and TRBJ1-6; D is perhaps TRBD1 (5 bases). The CDR3 length is 16 residues. Looked up from germline, CDR1 is SGHRS and CDR2 is YFSETQ. The V gene lost 0 bases and the J gene lost 6 bases, with 13 bases spanning the gap. The CDR3 is CASSLGDRQGNSPLHF. The DNA of the CDR3 is TGCGCCAGCAGCTTGGGTGACAGACAAGGTAATTCACCCCTCCACTTT.

The chain joins TRBV20-1 to TRBJ2-5; D is unclear. Per the germline V gene, CDR1 is DFQATT and CDR2 is SNEGSKA (reference sequence). The CDR3 is made up of 15 amino acids. Trimming removed 3 bases at V and 3 bases at J, with 17 bases between. The CDR3 DNA sequence: TGCAGTGCTAGTTTGCGTCGAGCGACCAAAGAGACCCAGTACTTC. Residues: CSASLRRATKETQYF.

The chain carries TRBV10-3 and TRBJ2-3, with D possibly being TRBD1 (6 bases). The CDR3 runs to 13 residues. Trimming stripped 3 bases from V and 5 bases from J, with 9 bases between. Germline assignment: CDR1 ENHRY and CDR2 SYGVKD. CDR3 sequence (DNA): TGTGCCATCAGTGACAGGGGTAAAGATACGCAGTATTTT. Its translation: CAISDRGKDTQYF.

The chain employs TRBV18 and TRBJ2-3; 8 bases line up with TRBD2. CDR1 and CDR2 (germline): KGHSH, LQKENI. After removal of 3 bases from V and 4 bases from J, the junction contained 6 bases not matched to a gene. The CDR3 has 15 amino acids. As DNA, the CDR3 is TGTGCCAGCTCACCGGCGGGGGGCCGTGCAGATACGCAGTATTTT. It codes for CASSPAGGRADTQYF.

This clone was observed at least ten times. The rearrangement joins TRBV7-6 to TRBJ1-1; 9 nucleotides line up with TRBD1. The germline V gene has CDR1 SGHVS and CDR2 FNYEAQ. This CDR3 contains 15 residues. V trimming: 2 bases; J trimming: 6 bases; junction bases outside the gene matches: 7. The CDR3 coding sequence is TGTGCCAGCAGCTTAAGGACAGGGGAGCGTCCTGAAGCTTTCTTT. Residues: CASSLRTGERPEAFF. Full variable domain (rest looked up from reference TRBV7-6 and TRBJ1-1): GAGVSQSPRYKVTKRGQDVALRCDPISGHVSLYWYRQALGQGPEFLTYFNYEAQQDKSGLPNDRFSAERPEGSISTLTIQRTEQRDSAMYRCASSLRTGERPEAFFGQGTRLTVV.

The rearrangement joins TRBV4-1 to TRBJ2-3; 7 nucleotides align to TRBD1. Germline values: CDR1 MGHRA, CDR2 YSYEKL. Trimming cost V 0 bases and J 3 bases; bases outside gene matches: 12. The CDR3 is 18 residues long. For the CDR3, the DNA is TGCGCCAGCAGCCAAGATCCTCAAACAGGGGCCGGGACAGATACGCAGTATTTT. Protein product: CASSQDPQTGAGTDTQYF.

The chain carries TRBV5-1 and TRBJ2-5, with D possibly matching TRBD2 (7 bases). CDR3 length equals 14 residues. CDR1 SGHRS and CDR2 YFSETQ come from the germline V gene. V lost 5 bases and J 3 bases, leaving 14 bases between the germline ends. In DNA, the CDR3 is TGCGCCAGCAGGCGGGGGCATTCCGAAGAGACCCAGTACTTC. Translating it yields CASRRGHSEETQYF.